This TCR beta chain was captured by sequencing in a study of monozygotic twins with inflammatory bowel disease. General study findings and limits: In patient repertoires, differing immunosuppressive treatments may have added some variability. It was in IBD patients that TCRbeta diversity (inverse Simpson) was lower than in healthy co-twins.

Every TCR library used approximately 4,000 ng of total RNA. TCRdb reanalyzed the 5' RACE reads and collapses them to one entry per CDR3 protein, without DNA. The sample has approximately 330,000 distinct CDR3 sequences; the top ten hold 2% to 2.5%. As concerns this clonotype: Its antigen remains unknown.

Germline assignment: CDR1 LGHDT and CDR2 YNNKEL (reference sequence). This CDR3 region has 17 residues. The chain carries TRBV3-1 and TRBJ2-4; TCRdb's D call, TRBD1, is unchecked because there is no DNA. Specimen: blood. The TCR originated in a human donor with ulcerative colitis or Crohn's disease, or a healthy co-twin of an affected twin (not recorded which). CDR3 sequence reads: CASSQVRLDRAKNIQYF. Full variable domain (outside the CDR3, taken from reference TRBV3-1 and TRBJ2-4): DTAVSQTPKYLVTQMGNDKSIKCEQNLGHDTMYWYKQDSKKFLKIMFSYNNKELIINETVPNRFSPKSPDKAHLNLHINSLELGDSAVYFCASSQVRLDRAKNIQYFGAGTRLSVL.